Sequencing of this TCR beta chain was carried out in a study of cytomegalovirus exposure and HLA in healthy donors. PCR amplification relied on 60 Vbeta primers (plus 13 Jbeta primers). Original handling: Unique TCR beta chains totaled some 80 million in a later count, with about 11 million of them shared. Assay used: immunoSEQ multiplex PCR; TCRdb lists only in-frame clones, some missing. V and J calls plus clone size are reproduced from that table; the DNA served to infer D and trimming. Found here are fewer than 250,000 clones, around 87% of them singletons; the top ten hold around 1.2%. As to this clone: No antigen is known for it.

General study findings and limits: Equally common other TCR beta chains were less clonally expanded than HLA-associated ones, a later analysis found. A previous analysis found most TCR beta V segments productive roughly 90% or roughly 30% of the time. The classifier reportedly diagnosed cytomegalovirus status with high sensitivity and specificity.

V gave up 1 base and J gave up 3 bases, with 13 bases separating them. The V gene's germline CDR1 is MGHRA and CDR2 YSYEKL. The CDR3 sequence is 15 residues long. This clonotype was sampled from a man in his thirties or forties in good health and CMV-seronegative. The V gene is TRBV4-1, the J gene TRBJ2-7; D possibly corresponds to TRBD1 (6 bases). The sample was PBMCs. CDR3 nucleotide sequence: TGCGCCAGCAGCCAAGGCCCCATGGACAGCTACGAGCAGTACTTC. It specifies CASSQGPMDSYEQYF.